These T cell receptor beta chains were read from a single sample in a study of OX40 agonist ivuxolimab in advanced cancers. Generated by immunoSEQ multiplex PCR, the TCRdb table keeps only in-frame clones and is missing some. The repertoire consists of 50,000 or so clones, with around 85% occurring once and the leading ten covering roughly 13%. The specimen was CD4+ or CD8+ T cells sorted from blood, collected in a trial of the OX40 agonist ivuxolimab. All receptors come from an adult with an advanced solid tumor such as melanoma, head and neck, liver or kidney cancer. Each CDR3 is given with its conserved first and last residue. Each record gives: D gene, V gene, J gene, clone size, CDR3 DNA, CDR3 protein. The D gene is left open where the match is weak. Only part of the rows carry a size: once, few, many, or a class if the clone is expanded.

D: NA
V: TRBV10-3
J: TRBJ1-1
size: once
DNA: TGTGCCATCAGTGAGGACGAGGCAGGGCCAGCTTTCTTT
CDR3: CAISEDEAGPAFF

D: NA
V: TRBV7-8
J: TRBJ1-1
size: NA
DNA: TGTGCCACCACGGCGGCAGGGACATTGGAAACTGAAGCTTTCTTT
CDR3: CATTAAGTLETEAFF

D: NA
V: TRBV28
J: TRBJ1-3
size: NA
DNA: TGTGCCAGCAGAACGGACGGAATCTCTGGAAACACCATATATTTT
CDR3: CASRTDGISGNTIYF

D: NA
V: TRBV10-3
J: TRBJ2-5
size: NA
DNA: TGTGCCATCAGTTCTAGTGGGGGGGCCATCGAGACCCAGTACTTC
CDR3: CAISSSGGAIETQYF

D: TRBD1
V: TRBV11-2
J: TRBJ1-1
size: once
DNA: TGTGCCAGCAGCTTCCGGGACAGGCGAAACACTGAAGCTTTCTTT
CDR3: CASSFRDRRNTEAFF

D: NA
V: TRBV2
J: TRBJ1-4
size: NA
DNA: TGTGCCAGCAGTTACCGGGCCCTCGTGGGGTCGGGGAAACTGTTTTTT
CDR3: CASSYRALVGSGKLFF

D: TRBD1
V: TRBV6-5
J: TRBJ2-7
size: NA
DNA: TGTGCCAGCAGTCTCACAGGGGGGAAGGACGAGCAGTACTTC
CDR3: CASSLTGGKDEQYF

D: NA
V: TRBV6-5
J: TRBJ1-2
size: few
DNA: TGTGCCAGCAGGGAAACAGGCCCTTCACCCTATGGCTACACCTTC
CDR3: CASRETGPSPYGYTF

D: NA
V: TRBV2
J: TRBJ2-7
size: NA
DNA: TGTGCCAGCAGTGAAGATTTCGCGGCAGCCTACGAGCAGTACTTC
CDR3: CASSEDFAAAYEQYF

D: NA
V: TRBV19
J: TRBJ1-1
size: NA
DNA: TGTGCCAGTAGTATAGATCTGAGCAGGACTGAAGCTTTCTTT
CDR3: CASSIDLSRTEAFF

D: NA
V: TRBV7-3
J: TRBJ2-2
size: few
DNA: TGTGCCAGCAGCTTTAGTGGGGGCAACACCGGGGAGCTGTTTTTT
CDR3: CASSFSGGNTGELFF

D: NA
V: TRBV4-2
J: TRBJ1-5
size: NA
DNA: TGTGCCAGCAGCCATTACGGTGGCAATCAGCCCCAGCATTTT
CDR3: CASSHYGGNQPQHF

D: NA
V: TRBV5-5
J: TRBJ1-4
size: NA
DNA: TGTGCCAGCAGGCCCGGGACGGGTAATGAAAAACTGTTTTTT
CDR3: CASRPGTGNEKLFF

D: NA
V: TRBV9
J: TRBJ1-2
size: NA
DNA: TGTGCCAGCAGCTTTTCGTATGGCTACACCTTC
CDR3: CASSFSYGYTF

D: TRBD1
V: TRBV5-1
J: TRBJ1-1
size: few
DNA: TGCGCCAGCAGCTGGGGACAGCGTACTTCTGAAGCTTTCTTT
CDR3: CASSWGQRTSEAFF

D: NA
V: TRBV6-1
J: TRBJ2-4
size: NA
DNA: TGTGCCAGCAGTGAATTTAGGGGGGCCAAAAACATTCAGTACTTC
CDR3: CASSEFRGAKNIQYF

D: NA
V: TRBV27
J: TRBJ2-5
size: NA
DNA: TGTGCCAGATTAAGACCTGGGACCCAGTACTTC
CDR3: CARLRPGTQYF

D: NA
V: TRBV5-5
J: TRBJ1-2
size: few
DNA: TGTGCCAGCAGCCCAGGGGTCGCGGGTTCAAACTATGGCTACACCTTC
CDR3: CASSPGVAGSNYGYTF

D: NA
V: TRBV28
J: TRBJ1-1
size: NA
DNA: TGTGCCAGCAGTCCATCGATAGGGTACACTGAAGCTTTCTTT
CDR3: CASSPSIGYTEAFF

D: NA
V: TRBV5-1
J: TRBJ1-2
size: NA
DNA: TGCGCCAGCAGCTTGGATCCCTATGGCTACACCTTC
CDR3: CASSLDPYGYTF

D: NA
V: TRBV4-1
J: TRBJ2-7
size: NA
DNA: TGCGCCAGCAGCCAAGAGCAGGGCCGAATCTACGAGCAGTACTTC
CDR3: CASSQEQGRIYEQYF

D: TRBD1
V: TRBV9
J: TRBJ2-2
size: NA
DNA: TGTGCCAGCAGCGCCGGAGGGACAGGGGTACGGGCCGGGGAGCTGTTTTTT
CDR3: CASSAGGTGVRAGELFF

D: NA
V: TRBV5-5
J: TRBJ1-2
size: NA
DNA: TGTGCCAGCAGCTTGGGTACTATGGGGGCCTATGGCTACACCTTC
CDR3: CASSLGTMGAYGYTF

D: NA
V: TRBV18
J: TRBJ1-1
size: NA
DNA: TGTGCCAGCACAGGGCAGGGCACTGAAGCTTTCTTT
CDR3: CASTGQGTEAFF

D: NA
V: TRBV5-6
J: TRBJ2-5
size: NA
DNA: TGTGCCAGCAGCTTAGGGGATGGGGAGACCCAGTACTTC
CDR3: CASSLGDGETQYF

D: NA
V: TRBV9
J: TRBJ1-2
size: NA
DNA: TGTGCCAGCAACGAAATCCCGGGTGGTAATTACTACACCTTC
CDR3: CASNEIPGGNYYTF

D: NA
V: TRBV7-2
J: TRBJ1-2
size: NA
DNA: TGTGCCAGCAGCCGTACTCTCAGGTACTATGGCTACACCTTC
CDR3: CASSRTLRYYGYTF

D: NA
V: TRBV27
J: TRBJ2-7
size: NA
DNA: TGTGCCAGCAGTCTGGCCTCTTCCTACGAGCAGTACTTC
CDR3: CASSLASSYEQYF

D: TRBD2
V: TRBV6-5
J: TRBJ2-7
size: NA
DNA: TGTGCCAGCGGGGGGGACTACGAGCAGTACTTC
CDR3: CASGGDYEQYF

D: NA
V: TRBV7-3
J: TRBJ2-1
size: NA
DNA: TGTGCCAGCAGCCCTCATTTGTCCGGGGGCTACAATGAGCAGTTCTTC
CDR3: CASSPHLSGGYNEQFF

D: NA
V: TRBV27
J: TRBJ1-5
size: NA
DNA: TGTGCCAGCAGTTTGGGATCCAATCAGCCCCAGCATTTT
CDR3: CASSLGSNQPQHF

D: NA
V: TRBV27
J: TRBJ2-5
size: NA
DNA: TGTGCCAGCAGTTTACTCCTCGGAGAGACCCAGTACTTC
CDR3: CASSLLLGETQYF

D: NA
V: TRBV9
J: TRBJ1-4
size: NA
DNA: TGTGCCAGCAGCCTCACGGGGGGCTTGCTTGAAAAACTGTTTTTT
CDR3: CASSLTGGLLEKLFF

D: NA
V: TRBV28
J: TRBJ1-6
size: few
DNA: TGTGCCAGCATGGTAGCCCCGGGCCGGGGTTCACCCCTCCACTTT
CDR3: CASMVAPGRGSPLHF

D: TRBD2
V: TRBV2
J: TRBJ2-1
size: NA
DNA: TGTGCCAGCAGTGAAACTAGCGGGGCGACCTACAATGAGCAGTTCTTC
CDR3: CASSETSGATYNEQFF

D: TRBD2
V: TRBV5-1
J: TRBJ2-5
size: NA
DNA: TGCGCCAGCAGCCTCACTAGTGGGGGGGGCCAAGAGACCCAGTACTTC
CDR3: CASSLTSGGGQETQYF

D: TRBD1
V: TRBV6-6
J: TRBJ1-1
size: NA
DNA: TGTGCCAGCAGTTATATGCAGGGGGCTTTATACACTGAAGCTTTCTTT
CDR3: CASSYMQGALYTEAFF

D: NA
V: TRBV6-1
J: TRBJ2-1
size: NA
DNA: TGTGCCAGCAGTGAATGGGCGTCAGATTACAATGAGCAGTTCTTC
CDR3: CASSEWASDYNEQFF

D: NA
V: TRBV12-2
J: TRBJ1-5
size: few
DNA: TGTGCAAGTCACCGCTCAGGGGAGAATCAGCCCCAGCATTTT
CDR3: CASHRSGENQPQHF

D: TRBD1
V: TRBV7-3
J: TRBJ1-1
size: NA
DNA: TGTGCCAGCAGCTTAAGCCCACAGGGGGAGAACACTGAAGCTTTCTTT
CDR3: CASSLSPQGENTEAFF